This entry concerns a single TCR beta chain. This sample was included in a study of blood T cell repertoires in COVID-19. Trimming took 3 bases from V and 4 from J, leaving 15 bases between them. The CDR3 runs to 15 residues. CDR1 is SGHDT, CDR2 YYEEEE, per germline. TCRdb's copy holds only in-frame clones and misses some; the assay was immunoSEQ multiplex PCR. The repertoire consists of roughly 150,000 clones, with approximately 82% occurring once and the leading ten covering around a sixth. The sequencing sample was made of PBMCs or T cells enriched from blood (not recorded which). The sequence was obtained from a man aged 55-75 years who had recovered from COVID-19. The chain is built from TRBV5-6 and TRBJ2-3, with D possibly TRBD2 on 7 matching bases. CDR3 DNA: TGTGCCAGCAGCTGGGGGGGGCGTATCGCAGATACGCAGTATTTT. Translating it yields CASSWGGRIADTQYF. Full variable domain (rest looked up from reference TRBV5-6 and TRBJ2-3): DAGVTQSPTHLIKTRGQQVTLRCSPKSGHDTVSWYQQALGQGPQFIFQYYEEEERQRGNFPDRFSGHQFPNYSSELNVNALLLGDSALYLCASSWGGRIADTQYFGPGTRLTVL.